The 28 T cell receptor beta chains below all came from one sample that was sequenced in a study of control samples from healthy donors and cancer patients. Clones were sequenced by immunoSEQ multiplex PCR, and TCRdb holds only the in-frame ones, with some missing. The sample includes around 130,000 clones, around 93% seen only once; the top ten take 8.5% to 10%. The sample was blood. The receptors shown here come from a man younger than 35 in good health.

The chain uses TRBV6-5 and TRBJ2-1; the match to TRBD2 covers 9 bases. Germline V gene data show CDR1 as MNHEY and CDR2 as SVGAGI. CDR3 length: 15 amino acids. With 2 bases clipped from V and 5 bases from J, the junction kept 4 bases outside the gene matches. Here the CDR3 DNA reads TGTGCCAGCAGTTACCTACTAGCGGGTGACAATGAGCAGTTCTTC. Protein sequence: CASSYLLAGDNEQFF.

J is TRBJ2-7 and V is TRBV9; D may correspond to TRBD1 or TRBD2 (6 bases each). Germline lookup yields CDR1 SGDLS and CDR2 YYNGEE. Trimming shortened V by 5 bases and J by 5 bases, and 17 bases separated the two germline ends. CDR3 length: 14 amino acids. Here the CDR3 reads CASSAGQGRDEQYF. In nucleotides, the CDR3 is TGTGCCAGCAGTGCGGGGCAGGGGCGCGACGAGCAGTACTTC.

The chain uses TRBV11-2 and TRBJ2-1; 9 positions match TRBD1. CDR1 is SGHAT and CDR2 is FQNNGV in the germline V gene. The CDR3 has 14 amino acids. After removal of 7 bases from V and 5 bases from J, the junction contained 6 bases not matched to a gene. The CDR3 is CASNPQGANNEQFF. DNA of the CDR3: TGTGCCAGCAACCCACAGGGGGCCAACAATGAGCAGTTCTTC. Together with reference TRBV11-2 and TRBJ2-1, the CDR3 gives the full variable domain: EAGVAQSPRYKIIEKRQSVAFWCNPISGHATLYWYQQILGQGPKLLIQFQNNGVVDDSQLPKDRFSAERLKGVDSTLKIQPAKLEDSAVYLCASNPQGANNEQFFGPGTRLTVL.

V usage is TRBV5-8 and J usage is TRBJ2-7; the match to TRBD1 covers 9 bases. CDR3 length equals 16 residues. V shed 4 bases and J 6 bases; nucleotides not matched to a gene: 14. In germline, CDR1 is SGHTS, CDR2 YDEGEE. CDR3 nucleotides: TGTGCCAGCAGCGGTGACAAGACAGGGGGATTTATCGAGCAGTACTTC. Translated: CASSGDKTGGFIEQYF.

The rearrangement uses TRBV9 and TRBJ1-2; D might be TRBD1 (5 bases). CDR3 length: 18 residues. V was clipped by 1 base and J by 0 bases, with 19 bases between them. Germline values: CDR1 SGDLS, CDR2 YYNGEE. The CDR3 sequence is CASSVSSSGGASNYGYTF. In nucleotides, the CDR3 is TGTGCCAGCAGCGTATCGTCGTCGGGGGGAGCTTCTAACTATGGCTACACCTTC.

The chain combines TRBV27 with TRBJ1-2, with no clear D. Per the germline V gene, CDR1 is MNHEY and CDR2 is SMNVEV (reference sequence). CDR3 length: 16 residues. V lost 1 base, J lost 2 bases, and 14 bases lay in between. CDR3 sequence: CASSLYATPNNYGYTF. CDR3 DNA: TGTGCCAGCAGTTTATACGCCACGCCCAACAACTATGGCTACACCTTC.

The chain has TRBV19 and TRBJ1-6; perhaps TRBD1 as D (6 bases). Trimming pared 5 bases from V and 7 bases from J, leaving 12 bases between. Looked up from germline, CDR1 is LNHDA and CDR2 is SQIVND (reference sequence). This CDR3 has 14 residues. The CDR3 reads CASSPDSPNSPLHF. CDR3 nucleotides: TGTGCCAGTAGTCCGGACAGTCCAAATTCACCCCTCCACTTT.

The chain recombines TRBV15 with TRBJ1-4, with a weak D call TRBD1 (5 bases). Germline V gene data show CDR1 as LNHNV and CDR2 as YYDKDF (reference sequence). The CDR3 is made up of 16 amino acids. Trimming removed 1 base from V and 8 bases from J, with 17 bases in between. CDR3 coding DNA: TGTGCCACCAGCAGAGTTGTGACTCTGGGGCCGGAAAAACTGTTTTTT. It codes for CATSRVVTLGPEKLFF.

V and J are TRBV12-3 or TRBV12-4 and TRBJ2-1; no clear D. V was pared by 3 bases and J by 9 bases, with 3 bases between. This CDR3 is built from 10 residues. This chain's CDR3 is CASSFREQFF. DNA for the CDR3: TGTGCCAGCAGTTTTCGTGAGCAGTTCTTC.

This clone has a single count. The chain joins TRBV2 to TRBJ1-3; D possibly corresponds to TRBD1 (5 bases). The CDR3 has 16 residues. Germline V CDR1 and CDR2: SNHLY, FYNNEI. V was shortened by 3 bases and J by 0 bases, with 12 bases between the two germline ends. This CDR3 reads CASSDPGPSSGNTIYF. CDR3 nucleotides: TGTGCCAGCAGTGACCCGGGACCCAGCTCTGGAAACACCATATATTTT.

To note about this clone: Other DNA sequences of this sample code for an identical CDR3. The chain is built from TRBV6-4 and TRBJ2-3, with 10 bases matching TRBD1. V lost 6 bases to trimming and J lost 2 bases; unmatched junction nucleotides: 5. Germline V gene data show CDR1 as MRHNA and CDR2 as SNTAGT. The CDR3 consists of 15 residues. CDR3 DNA: TGTGCCAGCAGCGACGGGACAGGGGCCACAGATACGCAGTATTTT. As protein: CASSDGTGATDTQYF.

The chain has TRBV5-1 and TRBJ1-1, with a weak D call TRBD1 (5 bases). V was shortened by 1 base and J by 7 bases, with 14 bases between the two germline ends. Germline V gives CDR1 SGHRS, CDR2 YFSETQ. The CDR3 consists of 14 residues. The CDR3 sequence is CASSLRGRENEAFF. CDR3 sequence (DNA): TGCGCCAGCAGCTTGCGCGGCAGGGAGAATGAAGCTTTCTTT.

J is TRBJ1-2 and V is TRBV13, with D tentatively TRBD1 (5 bases). V dropped 1 base and J dropped 7 bases, with 16 bases sitting between them. Germline-derived CDR1 and CDR2 are PRHDT and FYEKMQ (reference sequence). CDR3 size: 15 residues. The CDR3, as DNA: TGTGCCAGCAGCTTAGTTTCGCCAGGGACGTTTGGCTACACCTTC. Amino acid sequence: CASSLVSPGTFGYTF.

This sequence joins TRBV19 and TRBJ1-5; tentatively, D is TRBD1 (5 bases). The CDR3 is 18 residues long. CDR1 is LNHDA and CDR2 is SQIVND in the germline V gene (reference sequence). Trimming removed 0 bases at V and 5 bases at J, with 20 bases between. In DNA, the CDR3 is TGTGCCAGTAGTATAGATCCCCGCCGAGGCAGGGTTGATCAGCCCCAGCATTTT. It is translated as CASSIDPRRGRVDQPQHF.

This sequence joins TRBV12-3 or TRBV12-4 and TRBJ1-5; D possibly corresponds to TRBD1 (6 bases). There are 13 residues in the CDR3. V shed 5 bases and J shed 6 bases, with 11 bases lying between them. The CDR3 DNA reads TGTGCCAGCAGTCACAGGGTTAGTCAGCCCCAGCATTTT. Translation: CASSHRVSQPQHF.

The chain recombines TRBV10-2 with TRBJ1-1; 7 positions agree with TRBD1. V gave up 5 bases and J gave up 2 bases; unmatched junction bases: 5. The CDR3 consists of 14 residues. Germline V gives CDR1 WSHSY, CDR2 SAAADI. The chain's CDR3 is CASSLRGFNTEAFF. The CDR3 bases are TGCGCCAGCAGTCTCAGGGGGTTTAACACTGAAGCTTTCTTT.

The V and J genes are TRBV5-1 and TRBJ1-4; a possible D gene is TRBD1 (5 bases). V was shortened by 4 bases and J by 0 bases, with 16 bases between the two germline ends. The V gene's germline CDR1 is SGHRS and CDR2 YFSETQ. The CDR3 spans 17 residues. CDR3 in DNA: TGCGCCAGCAGCCCACGGGGACCGGTTGCAACTAATGAAAAACTGTTTTTT. This sequence encodes CASSPRGPVATNEKLFF.

The chain carries TRBV7-7 and TRBJ2-5; D ambiguous. Trimming stripped 2 bases from V and 0 bases from J, with 4 bases between. The CDR3 runs 13 residues. The germline V gene has CDR1 SSHAT and CDR2 FNYEAQ (reference sequence). The CDR3 DNA follows: TGTGCCAGCAGCTTAACGCACCAAGAGACCCAGTACTTC. The encoded protein is CASSLTHQETQYF.

J is TRBJ1-1 and V is TRBV29-1, with TRBD1 as a possible D gene (6 bases). The V and J ends lost 6 bases and 0 bases respectively, with 17 bases between them. Germline V gene lookup returns CDR1 SQVTM and CDR2 ANQGSEA. The CDR3 has 15 residues. The CDR3 reads CSVPREGGLNTEAFF. The CDR3 DNA is TGCAGCGTCCCGCGGGAGGGGGGGCTGAACACTGAAGCTTTCTTT.

V and J are TRBV3-1 (or the pseudogene TRBV3-2) and TRBJ1-1; no clear D gene. Germline loops: CDR1 LGHDT, CDR2 YNNKEL (reference sequence). Trimming left V 3 bases short and J 1 base short, with 6 bases between. The CDR3 is 13 residues long. Here the CDR3 DNA reads TGTGCCAGCAGCCAGGGTTCGAACACTGAAGCTTTCTTT. Translated, it gives CASSQGSNTEAFF.

V and J are TRBV5-6 and TRBJ1-3, with 7 bases lining up with TRBD1. CDR1 SGHDT and CDR2 YYEEEE come from the germline V gene. The V gene end was trimmed by 4 bases and the J gene end by 2 bases; junction bases not matched to a gene: 3. The CDR3 covers 14 residues. The CDR3: CASSGTDPGNTIYF. As DNA, the CDR3 is TGTGCCAGCAGCGGGACAGACCCTGGAAACACCATATATTTT.

The chain recombines TRBV18 with TRBJ1-5; tentatively, D is TRBD1 (6 bases). Per the germline V gene, CDR1 is KGHSH and CDR2 is LQKENI. V lost 1 base to trimming and J lost 3 bases, with 10 bases between them. The CDR3 has 15 amino acids. CDR3 region: CASSPRRDINQPQHF. The CDR3 DNA reads as TGTGCCAGCTCACCACGGCGGGACATCAATCAGCCCCAGCATTTT.

This clone was observed once. The V gene is TRBV29-1, the J gene TRBJ2-7, with 12 positions matching TRBD2. CDR1 SQVTM and CDR2 ANQGSEA come from the germline V gene. The V and J ends lost 5 bases and 5 bases, in that order; junction bases with no gene match: 10. This CDR3 is built from 15 residues. CDR3 in amino acids: CSVRIWTSGNNEQYF. The CDR3 nucleotides are TGCAGCGTTCGGATTTGGACTAGCGGGAACAACGAGCAGTACTTC.

The chain joins TRBV18 to TRBJ2-2, with D unclear. V lost 3 bases to trimming and J lost 1 base, with 6 bases between them. In germline, CDR1 is KGHSH, CDR2 LQKENI. The CDR3 totals 14 residues. CDR3 loop: CASSPWRNTGELFF. For the CDR3, the DNA is TGTGCCAGCTCACCGTGGCGGAACACCGGGGAGCTGTTTTTT.

The rearrangement links TRBV9 to TRBJ2-3; D ambiguous. Trimming removed 0 bases at V and 6 bases at J, with 11 bases between. The CDR3 totals 14 residues. CDR1 is SGDLS, CDR2 YYNGEE, per germline. This chain's CDR3 is CASSVGHESDTQYF. The CDR3 DNA sequence: TGTGCCAGCAGCGTAGGACACGAAAGTGATACGCAGTATTTT.

This rearrangement joins TRBV10-2 to TRBJ2-1, with 7 bases that match TRBD1. With 8 bases clipped from V and 2 bases from J, the junction kept 9 bases outside the gene matches. The length of the CDR3 is 15 residues. Germline V gene lookup returns CDR1 WSHSY and CDR2 SAAADI. The CDR3 nucleotides read TGCGCCAGCTTAGGATGGACAGGCGCCTACAATGAGCAGTTCTTC. Translating it yields CASLGWTGAYNEQFF.

The J gene is TRBJ2-5, the V gene TRBV5-1; D not resolved. The CDR3 loop spans 12 amino acids. Germline-derived CDR1 and CDR2 are SGHRS and YFSETQ. The V end lost 2 bases, the J end lost 4 bases, and 6 bases lay between the germline ends. The CDR3: CASSFKGETQYF. DNA for the CDR3: TGCGCCAGCAGCTTTAAGGGAGAGACCCAGTACTTC.

This sequence joins TRBV5-1 and TRBJ2-3; 8 nucleotides line up with TRBD2. V lost 4 bases, J lost 4 bases, and 8 bases stayed unmatched. This CDR3 comprises 15 residues. CDR1 and CDR2 from the germline V gene are SGHRS and YFSETQ. The CDR3 DNA is TGCGCCAGCAGCCGTCCCGGGACTAGTTCAGATACGCAGTATTTT. Its translation is CASSRPGTSSDTQYF.